This T cell receptor (beta chain) was sequenced during a study of cytomegalovirus exposure and HLA in healthy donors. Whole-study context: Among roughly 180 million T cells, an earlier analysis found 95 million to 140 million unique TCR beta sequences. Study findings and constraints: In a later analysis, DRB1 alleles had the most associated TCRs; HLA-C alleles the fewest. Most CMV-associated TCR beta chains were later found to appear HLA-restricted.

With 0 bases removed from V and 4 bases from J, the gap between germline ends came to 12 bases. Per the germline V gene, CDR1 is SGHAT and CDR2 is FQNNGV. The CDR3 contains 15 residues. Remarks on this clone: Its antigen is undetermined.

Primers: 60 Vbeta forward and 13 Jbeta reverse. The assay was immunoSEQ multiplex PCR, and TCRdb's table has in-frame clones only and misses some. Here the sample spans 150,000 or so clones, roughly four fifths being singletons. Sequencing used PBMCs. This sequence joins TRBV11-2 and TRBJ1-1; D is unclear. This clonotype originated in a man in his fifties in good health and CMV-seropositive. The chain's CDR3 is CASSLDESRVTEAFF. Here the CDR3 DNA reads TGTGCCAGCAGCTTAGATGAATCGCGTGTCACTGAAGCTTTCTTT. Together with reference TRBV11-2 and TRBJ1-1, the CDR3 gives the full variable domain: EAGVAQSPRYKIIEKRQSVAFWCNPISGHATLYWYQQILGQGPKLLIQFQNNGVVDDSQLPKDRFSAERLKGVDSTLKIQPAKLEDSAVYLCASSLDESRVTEAFFGQGTRLTVV.